The present TCR beta chain was sequenced within a study of cytomegalovirus exposure and HLA in healthy donors (dated 2017 in TCRdb). Broadly, across the study: According to a later analysis, the approximately 120 validation repertoires were produced on the same platform as the approximately 690 repertoires of the first cohort. The study aimed to test whether cataloging public T cell receptors could reveal signatures of past pathogen exposure. A separate validation cohort of roughly 130 different subjects was used in addition to the roughly 670-subject first cohort. High-throughput TCR immunosequencing, statistical association of individual TCRs with disease status, and machine learning were combined to predict cytomegalovirus infection status.

Study-wide findings and limitations: In vitro tests confirmed that a few of the cytomegalovirus-associated TCR beta chains recognize cytomegalovirus antigens. A total of about 150 TCR beta chains were listed by the study as associated with cytomegalovirus. Most TCR sequences were observed very rarely across donors, whereas some public TCRs were present in many individuals. The classifier was reported to diagnose cytomegalovirus status with high specificity and sensitivity in both the original cohort and the validation cohort. The authors suggested that the approach could potentially be generalized to other disease states and immunological phenotypes. The validation cohort had no HLA typing available for a later analysis, so co-occurrence within that cohort was assessed over all 120 repertoires. In a later analysis, TCRs clustered in the first cohort were found to also tend to co-occur in the 110 or so validation repertoires, with over 90% of cluster scores above 0.

Donors formed part of the validation cohort, which comprised fewer than 150 subjects and was distinct from the first cohort of 550 to 850 subjects. The CDR3 runs 10 residues from the cysteine to the phenylalanine. The sequence is cut down to CDR3 DNA, 30 bases in frame from base 1. According to the germline V gene (reference sequence), CDR1 reads DFQATT and CDR2 reads SNEGSKA. V is pared back by 0 bases and J by 8 bases, with 4 bases lying between the germline termini. Receptor libraries were prepared by the immunoSEQ multiplex PCR assay. Under the source paper's analysis protocol: A statistical classification framework was developed to diagnose cytomegalovirus status using the catalog of TCR beta chain sequences. TCRdb obtained this table from immuneACCESS and retained in-frame rearrangements with V and J assigned. These tables miss some clones; where compared with another copy, unresolved V genes account for less than half of the shortfall, and the remainder is unexplained. V, J and clone size derive from that table, while D and trimming were established from the DNA sequence. The sample table shows tens of thousands of clones, and just over 90% are seen once. The ten largest clones capture over 2% of the sample.

As for this clone: Its antigen remains undetermined. Base qualities are not recorded, but no much larger clone differs from it by a single base.

The V and J genes are TRBV20-1 and TRBJ1-2; no D gene is confidently identified. The material sequenced was PBMCs. The receptor's source is a man younger than 40 in good health and CMV-seronegative. The CDR3 loop reads CSARERGYTF. The DNA reads TGCAGTGCTAGAGAGCGGGGCTACACCTTC.